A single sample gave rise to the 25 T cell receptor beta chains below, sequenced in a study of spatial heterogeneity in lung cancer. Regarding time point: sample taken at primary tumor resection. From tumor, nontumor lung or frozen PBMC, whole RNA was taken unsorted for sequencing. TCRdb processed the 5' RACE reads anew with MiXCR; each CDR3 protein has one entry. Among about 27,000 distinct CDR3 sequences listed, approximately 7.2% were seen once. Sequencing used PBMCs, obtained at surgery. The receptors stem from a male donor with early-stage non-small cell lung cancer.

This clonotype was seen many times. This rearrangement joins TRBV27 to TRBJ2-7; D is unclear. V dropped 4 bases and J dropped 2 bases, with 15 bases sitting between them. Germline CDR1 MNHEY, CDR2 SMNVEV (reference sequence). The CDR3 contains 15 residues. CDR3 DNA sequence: TGTGCCAGCAGTTCCGGGCCCCCATTCCCCTACGAGCAGTACGTC. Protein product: CASSSGPPFPYEQYV.

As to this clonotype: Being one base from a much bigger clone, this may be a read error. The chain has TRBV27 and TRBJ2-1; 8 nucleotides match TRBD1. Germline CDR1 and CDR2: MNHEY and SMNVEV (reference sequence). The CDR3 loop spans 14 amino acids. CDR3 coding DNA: TGTGCCAACAGTTTTACAGGGGGCTACAATGAGCAGTTCTTC. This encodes CANSFTGGYNEQFF.

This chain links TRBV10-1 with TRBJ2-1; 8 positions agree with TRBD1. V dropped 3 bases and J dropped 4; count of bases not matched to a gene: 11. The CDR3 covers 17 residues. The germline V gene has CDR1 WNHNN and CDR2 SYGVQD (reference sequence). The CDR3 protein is CASSERPGQGKYNEQFF. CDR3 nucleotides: TGCGCCAGCAGTGAAAGGCCCGGACAGGGTAAATACAATGAGCAGTTCTTC.

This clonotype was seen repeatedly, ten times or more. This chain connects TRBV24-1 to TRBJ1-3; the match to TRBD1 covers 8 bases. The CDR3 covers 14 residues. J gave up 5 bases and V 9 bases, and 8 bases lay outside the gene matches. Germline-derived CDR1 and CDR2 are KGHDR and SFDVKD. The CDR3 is CATRDRNQRNTIYF. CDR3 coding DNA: TGTGCCACCCGGGACAGGAATCAACGAAACACCATATATTTT.

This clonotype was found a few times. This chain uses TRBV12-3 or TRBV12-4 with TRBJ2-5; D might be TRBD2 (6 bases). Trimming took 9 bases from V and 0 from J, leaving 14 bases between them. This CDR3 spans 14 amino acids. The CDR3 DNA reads TGTGCCAGTTCCTTACGGGACTACCAAGAGACCCAGTACTTC. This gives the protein CASSLRDYQETQYF.

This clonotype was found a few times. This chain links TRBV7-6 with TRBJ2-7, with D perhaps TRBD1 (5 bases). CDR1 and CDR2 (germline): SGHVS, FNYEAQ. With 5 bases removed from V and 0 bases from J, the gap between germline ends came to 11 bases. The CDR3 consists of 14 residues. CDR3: CASSQTVSSYEQYF. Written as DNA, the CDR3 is TGTGCCAGCAGCCAGACAGTGAGCTCCTACGAGCAGTACTTC.

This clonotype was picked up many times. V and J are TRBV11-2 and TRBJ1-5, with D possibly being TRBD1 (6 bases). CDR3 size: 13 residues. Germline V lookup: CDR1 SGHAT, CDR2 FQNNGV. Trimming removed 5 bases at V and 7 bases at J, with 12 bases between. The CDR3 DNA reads TGTGCCAGCAGCCTACAGGGTGGACAGCCCCAGCATTTT. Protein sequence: CASSLQGGQPQHF.

The CDR3 region has the DNA TGTGCCAGCAGTGTACAGACCGATACCACTGAAGCTTTCTTT. Its translation is CASSVQTDTTEAFF. The J gene is TRBJ1-1, the V gene TRBV6-1; D is undetermined. This CDR3 spans 14 amino acids. CDR1 MNHNS and CDR2 SASEGT come from the germline V gene. Deletions cut 4 bases from V and 4 bases from J, with 13 bases between.

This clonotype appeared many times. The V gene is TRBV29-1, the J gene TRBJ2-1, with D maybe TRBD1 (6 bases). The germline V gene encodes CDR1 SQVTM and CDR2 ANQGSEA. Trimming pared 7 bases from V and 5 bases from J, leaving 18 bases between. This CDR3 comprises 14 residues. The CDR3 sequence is CSAIRGLSNNEQFF. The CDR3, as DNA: TGCAGCGCGATAAGGGGGTTATCTAACAATGAGCAGTTCTTC.

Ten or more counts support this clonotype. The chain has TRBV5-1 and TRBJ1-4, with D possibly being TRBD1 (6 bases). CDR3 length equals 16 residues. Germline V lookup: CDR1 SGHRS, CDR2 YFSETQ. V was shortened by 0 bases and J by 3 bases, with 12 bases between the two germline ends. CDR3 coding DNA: TGCGCCAGCAGCTTGGGGGGGCAGGGAGCTAATGAAAAACTGTTTTTT. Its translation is CASSLGGQGANEKLFF.

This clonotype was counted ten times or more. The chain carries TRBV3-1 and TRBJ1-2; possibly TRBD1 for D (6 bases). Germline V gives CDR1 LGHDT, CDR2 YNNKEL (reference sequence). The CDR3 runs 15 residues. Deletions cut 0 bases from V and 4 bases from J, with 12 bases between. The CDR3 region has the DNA TGTGCCAGCAGCCAAGAACAGGGAAGTCTCTATGGCTACACCTTC. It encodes CASSQEQGSLYGYTF. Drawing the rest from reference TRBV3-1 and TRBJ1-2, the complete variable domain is DTAVSQTPKYLVTQMGNDKSIKCEQNLGHDTMYWYKQDSKKFLKIMFSYNNKELIINETVPNRFSPKSPDKAHLNLHINSLELGDSAVYFCASSQEQGSLYGYTFGSGTRLTVV.

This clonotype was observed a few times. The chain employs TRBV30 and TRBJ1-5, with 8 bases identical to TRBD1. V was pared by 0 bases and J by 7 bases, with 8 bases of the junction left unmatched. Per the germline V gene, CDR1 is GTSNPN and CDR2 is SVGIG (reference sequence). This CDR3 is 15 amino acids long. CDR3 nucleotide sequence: TGTGCCTGGAGTGTACGAGGGACAGGCCGGCAGCCCCAGCATTTT. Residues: CAWSVRGTGRQPQHF.

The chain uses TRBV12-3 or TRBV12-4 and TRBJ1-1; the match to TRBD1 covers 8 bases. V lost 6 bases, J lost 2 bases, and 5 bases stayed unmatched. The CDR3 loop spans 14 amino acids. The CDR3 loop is CASSNRGINTEAFF. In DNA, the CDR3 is TGTGCCAGCAGCAACAGGGGGATTAACACTGAAGCTTTCTTT.

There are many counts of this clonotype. In DNA form, the CDR3 reads TGTGCCAGCGGGCGACTAGCGGGACGCTACGAGCAGTACTTC. The encoded protein is CASGRLAGRYEQYF. This sequence joins TRBV7-9 and TRBJ2-7; 11 nucleotides match TRBD2. The V gene's germline CDR1 is SEHNR and CDR2 FQNEAQ (reference sequence). V was clipped by 8 bases and J by 3 bases; unmatched bases: 6. The CDR3 consists of 14 residues.

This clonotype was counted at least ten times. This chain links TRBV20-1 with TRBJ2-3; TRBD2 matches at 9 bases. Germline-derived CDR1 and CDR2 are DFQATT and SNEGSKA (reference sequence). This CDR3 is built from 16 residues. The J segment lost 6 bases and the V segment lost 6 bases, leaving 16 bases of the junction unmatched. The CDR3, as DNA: TGCAGTGCGGAGGGATGGGTTAGCGGGAGCCGCGATACGCAGTATTTT. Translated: CSAEGWVSGSRDTQYF.

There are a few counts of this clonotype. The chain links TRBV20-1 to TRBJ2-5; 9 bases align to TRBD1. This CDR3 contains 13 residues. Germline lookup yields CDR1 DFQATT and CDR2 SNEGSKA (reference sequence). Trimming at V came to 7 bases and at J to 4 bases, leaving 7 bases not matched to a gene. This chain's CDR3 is CSGNRGLLETQYF. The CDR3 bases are TGCAGTGGCAACAGGGGGCTTCTAGAGACCCAGTACTTC.

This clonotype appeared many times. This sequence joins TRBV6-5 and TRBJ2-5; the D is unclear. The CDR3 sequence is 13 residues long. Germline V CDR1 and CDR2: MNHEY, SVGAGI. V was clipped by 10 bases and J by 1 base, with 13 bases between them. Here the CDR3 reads CATYRLPQETQYF. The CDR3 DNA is TGTGCCACCTACCGACTGCCCCAAGAGACCCAGTACTTC.

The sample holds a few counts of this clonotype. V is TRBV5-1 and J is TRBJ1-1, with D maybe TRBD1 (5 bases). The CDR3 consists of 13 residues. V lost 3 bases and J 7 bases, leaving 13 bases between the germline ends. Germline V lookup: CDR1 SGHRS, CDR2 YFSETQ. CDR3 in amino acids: CASSSRVSHEAFF. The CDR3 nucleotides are TGCGCCAGCAGCTCCAGGGTTAGTCATGAAGCTTTCTTT.

In nucleotides, the CDR3 is TGCGCCAGCAGCCAGGACAGATTCTACGAGCAGTACTTC. Its protein product is CASSQDRFYEQYF. This chain uses TRBV4-3 with TRBJ2-7, with D tentatively TRBD1 (6 bases). CDR1 LGHNA and CDR2 YSLEER come from the germline V gene. V gave up 3 bases and J gave up 3 bases, with 9 bases separating them. This CDR3 contains 13 residues.

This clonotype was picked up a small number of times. As DNA, the CDR3 is TGCGCCAGCAGCTGGGTGGGGGGGCGAGAGACCCAGTACTTC. This encodes CASSWVGGRETQYF. The chain couples TRBV5-1 to TRBJ2-5; the D gene is possibly TRBD2 (7 bases). Germline V gene sequence: CDR1 SGHRS, CDR2 YFSETQ. The CDR3 loop spans 14 amino acids. Trimming took 3 bases from V and 4 from J, leaving 13 bases between them.

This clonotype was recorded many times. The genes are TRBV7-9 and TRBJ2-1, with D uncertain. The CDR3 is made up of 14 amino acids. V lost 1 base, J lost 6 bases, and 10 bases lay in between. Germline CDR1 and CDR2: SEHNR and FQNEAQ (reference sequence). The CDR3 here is CASSLDLNSNEQFF. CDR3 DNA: TGTGCCAGCAGCTTAGATCTTAACAGCAATGAGCAGTTCTTC.

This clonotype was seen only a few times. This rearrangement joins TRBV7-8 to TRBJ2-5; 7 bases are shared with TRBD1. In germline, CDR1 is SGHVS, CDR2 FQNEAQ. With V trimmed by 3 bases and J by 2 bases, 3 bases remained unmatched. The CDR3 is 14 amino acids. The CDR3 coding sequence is TGTGCCAGCAGCTTCTTGGACAGGCAAGAGACCCAGTACTTC. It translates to CASSFLDRQETQYF. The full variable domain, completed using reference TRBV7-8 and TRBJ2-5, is GAGVSQSPRYKVAKRGQDVALRCDPISGHVSLFWYQQALGQGPEFLTYFQNEAQLDKSGLPSDRFFAERPEGSVSTLKIQRTQQEDSAVYLCASSFLDRQETQYFGPGTRLLVL.

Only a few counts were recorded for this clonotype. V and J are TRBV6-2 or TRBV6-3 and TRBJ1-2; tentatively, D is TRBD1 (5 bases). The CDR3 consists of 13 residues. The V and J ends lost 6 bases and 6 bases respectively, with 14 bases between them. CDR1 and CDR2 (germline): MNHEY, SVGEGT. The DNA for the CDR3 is TGTGCCAGCAGACGAACTTTGACAGATGGCTACACCTTC. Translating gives CASRRTLTDGYTF.

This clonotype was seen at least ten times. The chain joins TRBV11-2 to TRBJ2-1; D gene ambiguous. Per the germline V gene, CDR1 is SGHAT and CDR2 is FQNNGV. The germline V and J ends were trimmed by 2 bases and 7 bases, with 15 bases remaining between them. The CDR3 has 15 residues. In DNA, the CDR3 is TGTGCCAGCAGCTTACCCCGGTCCAGTACAAATGAGCAGTTCTTC. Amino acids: CASSLPRSSTNEQFF.

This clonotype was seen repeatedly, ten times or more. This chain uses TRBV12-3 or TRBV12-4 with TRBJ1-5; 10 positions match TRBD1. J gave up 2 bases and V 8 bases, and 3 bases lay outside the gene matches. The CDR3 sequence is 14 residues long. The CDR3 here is CASAGTGGNQPQHF. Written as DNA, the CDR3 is TGTGCCAGCGCCGGGACAGGGGGCAATCAGCCCCAGCATTTT.